This TCR beta chain was profiled in a study of T cell responses to AZD1222 COVID-19 vaccine. Study-level background: Some second doses came at about 4 weeks and others at about 12 weeks; these were pooled. Study outcomes and limitations: Clonal diversity may have been underestimated in mostly white British donors. Spike as a whole was targeted by vaccine-associated CD4 TCRs, dominant at 160-218 and 743-854. Variant regions that are unmutated are reportedly the target of nearly half of spike-specific TCRs.

Regarding this clone: The antigen remains unidentified.

The CDR3 is 14 residues long. The ends lost 8 bases at V and 0 bases at J; junction bases unmatched: 6. Germline-derived CDR1 and CDR2 are MDHEN and SYDVKM. Data came from immunoSEQ multiplex PCR; TCRdb stores just in-frame clones and leaves some out. The data show 140,000 or so clones, with over 75% seen just once and about 4.8% held by the top ten. The V and J genes are TRBV28 and TRBJ1-2, with 7 bases identical to TRBD1. This TCR was sampled from an adult in good health. Here the sequenced sample was peripheral blood, taken on day 0 of AZD1222 vaccination. The CDR3 is CASRTGSANYGYTF. CDR3 nucleotides: TGTGCCAGCCGGACAGGTTCAGCTAACTATGGCTACACCTTC.